This TCR beta chain was recovered during a study of blood T cell repertoires in COVID-19. The overall study: Acute and convalescent COVID-19 specimens originated in the United States, Italy and Spain.

In the authors' methods: Amplification with reference gene primers provided the estimates of nucleated cell counts. Here immunoSEQ multiplex PCR was the method, and the copy in TCRdb shows in-frame clones only, minus some. V and J calls and clone size are given by that table; D and trimming were obtained from the DNA. The sample lists approximately 110,000 clones; about 85% were seen once. J lost 6 bases, V lost 3 bases, and 7 bases had no gene match. Germline assignment: CDR1 SGHKS and CDR2 YYEKEE (reference sequence). The CDR3 contains 15 residues. V is TRBV5-5 and J is TRBJ2-1; 9 bases are a match to TRBD1. The receptor was derived from a human donor in a cohort sampled during active COVID-19. Sequenced: peripheral blood. The CDR3 DNA is TGTGCCAGCAGCTCCCCCGGGACAGGGTTCAATGAGCAGTTCTTC. This encodes CASSSPGTGFNEQFF.